This entry lists 2 T cell receptor beta chains sequenced from one sample in a study of technical replicates of blood from a few donors. Measured with immunoSEQ multiplex PCR; TCRdb has only the in-frame clones, and not every one. The sample has roughly 70,000 clones, 90% seen once. Input material: PBMCs. The receptors derive from a human donor in good health. Some clones in this sample may be carry-over from other donors' samples.

This chain links TRBV30 with TRBJ2-3, with 16 bases fitting TRBD2. The CDR3 is made up of 17 amino acids. Germline V CDR1 and CDR2: GTSNPN, SVGIG (reference sequence). Germline trimming cut 5 bases from V and 4 bases from J; bases unmatched to any gene: 9. The DNA for the CDR3 is TGTGCCTGGGCGCCGGGACTAGCGGGGGGGGGTCCAGATACGCAGTATTTT. Protein product: CAWAPGLAGGGPDTQYF.

The CDR3: CATSRDSGTQYF. The DNA for the CDR3 is TGTGCCACCAGCAGAGATTCGGGGACCCAGTACTTC. The chain uses TRBV15 and TRBJ2-5; D unclear. Germline-derived CDR1 and CDR2 are LNHNV and YYDKDF (reference sequence). Trimming removed 0 bases from V and 7 bases from J, with 6 bases in between. The CDR3 is made up of 12 amino acids. Variable domain in full (rest from reference TRBV15 and TRBJ2-5): DAMVIQNPRYQVTQFGKPVTLSCSQTLNHNVMYWYQQKSSQAPKLLFHYYDKDFNNEADTPDNFQSRRPNTSFCFLDIRSPGLGDTAMYLCATSRDSGTQYFGPGTRLLVL.